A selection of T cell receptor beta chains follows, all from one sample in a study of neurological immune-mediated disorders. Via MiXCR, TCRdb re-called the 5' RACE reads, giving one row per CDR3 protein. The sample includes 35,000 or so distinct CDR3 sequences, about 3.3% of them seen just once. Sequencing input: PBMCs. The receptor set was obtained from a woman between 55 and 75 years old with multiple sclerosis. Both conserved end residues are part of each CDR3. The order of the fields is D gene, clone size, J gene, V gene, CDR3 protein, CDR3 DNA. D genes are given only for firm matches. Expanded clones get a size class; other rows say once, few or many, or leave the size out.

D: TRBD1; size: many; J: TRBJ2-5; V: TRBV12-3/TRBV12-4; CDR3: CASRLGTGMSKETQYF; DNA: TGTGCCAGCAGGCTGGGGACAGGGATGTCCAAAGAGACCCAGTACTTC
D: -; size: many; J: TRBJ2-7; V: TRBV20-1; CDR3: CSAPRGNFEQYF; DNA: TGCAGTGCCCCGCGAGGGAATTTCGAGCAGTACTTC
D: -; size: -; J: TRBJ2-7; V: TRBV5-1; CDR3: CASSFGPNYEQYF; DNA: TGCGCCAGCAGCTTCGGGCCTAACTACGAGCAGTACTTC
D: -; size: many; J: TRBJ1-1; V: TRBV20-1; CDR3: CSAVRGVVNTEAFF; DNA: TGCAGTGCTGTGAGAGGGGTGGTGAACACTGAAGCTTTCTTT
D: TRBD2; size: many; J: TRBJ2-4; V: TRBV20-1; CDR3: CSARVGLAREIQYF; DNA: TGCAGTGCTAGAGTAGGACTAGCGAGAGAAATTCAGTACTTC
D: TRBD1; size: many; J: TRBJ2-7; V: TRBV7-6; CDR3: CASSLADRNYEQYF; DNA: TGTGCCAGCAGCTTAGCGGACAGGAACTACGAGCAGTACTTC
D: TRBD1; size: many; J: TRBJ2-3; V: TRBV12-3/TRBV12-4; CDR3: CASSLGGGTDTQYF; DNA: TGTGCCAGCAGTCTAGGGGGCGGCACAGATACGCAGTATTTT
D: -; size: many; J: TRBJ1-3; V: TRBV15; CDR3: CATSREVRNTIYF; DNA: TGTGCCACCAGCAGAGAGGTCCGAAACACCATATATTTT
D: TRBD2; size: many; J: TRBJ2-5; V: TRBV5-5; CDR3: CASSLAGGFGETQYF; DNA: TGTGCCAGCAGCTTGGCGGGAGGGTTTGGAGAGACCCAGTACTTC
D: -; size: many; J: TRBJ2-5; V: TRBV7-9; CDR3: CASSSRTAGETQYF; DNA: TGTGCCAGCAGCTCTCGGACAGCCGGAGAGACCCAGTACTTC
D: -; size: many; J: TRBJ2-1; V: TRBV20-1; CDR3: CSARVQAESSYNEQFF; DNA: TGCAGTGCTAGAGTACAGGCCGAGAGCTCCTACAATGAGCAGTTCTTC
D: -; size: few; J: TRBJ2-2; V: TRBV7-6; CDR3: CASSLSGRVTGELFF; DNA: TGTGCCAGCAGCTTAAGCGGACGGGTCACCGGGGAGCTGTTTTTT
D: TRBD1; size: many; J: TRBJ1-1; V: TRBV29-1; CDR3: CSVMRRGRQGTEAFF; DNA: TGCAGCGTTATGAGAAGGGGAAGACAGGGCACTGAAGCTTTCTTT
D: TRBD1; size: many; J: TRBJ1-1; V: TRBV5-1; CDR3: CASSSDRGGSGTEAFF; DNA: TGCGCCAGCAGTTCCGACAGGGGAGGTTCAGGGACTGAAGCTTTCTTT
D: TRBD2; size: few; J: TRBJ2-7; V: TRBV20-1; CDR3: CSAPKLGLAGLTYEQYF; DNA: TGCAGTGCTCCTAAGCTTGGACTAGCGGGTCTTACCTACGAGCAGTACTTC
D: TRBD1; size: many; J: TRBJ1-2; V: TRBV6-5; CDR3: CASSTTGTGYGGYTF; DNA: TGTGCCAGCAGCACTACCGGGACAGGGTATGGTGGCTACACCTTC
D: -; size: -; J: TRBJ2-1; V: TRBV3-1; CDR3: CASSRTNEQFF; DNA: TGTGCCAGCAGCCGGACGAATGAGCAGTTCTTC
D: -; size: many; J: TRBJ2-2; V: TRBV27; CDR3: CASRPPGTINTGELFF; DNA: TGTGCCAGCAGGCCCCCCGGGACCATTAACACCGGGGAGCTGTTTTTT
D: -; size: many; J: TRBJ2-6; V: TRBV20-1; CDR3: CSASRDTFAGANVLTF; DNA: TGCAGTGCTTCCCGGGATACCTTCGCTGGGGCCAACGTCCTGACTTTC
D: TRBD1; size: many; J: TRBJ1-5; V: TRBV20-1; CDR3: CSAQGQGELFSNQPQHF; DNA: TGCAGTGCCCAGGGACAGGGGGAGCTTTTTAGCAATCAGCCCCAGCATTTT
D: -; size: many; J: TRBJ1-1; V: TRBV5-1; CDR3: CASSLSAAAGRNEAFF; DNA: TGCGCCAGCAGCTTGAGTGCCGCGGCAGGTCGCAATGAAGCTTTCTTT
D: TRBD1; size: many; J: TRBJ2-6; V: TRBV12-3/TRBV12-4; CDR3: CASSNTGGMGGANVLTF; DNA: TGTGCCAGCAGTAATACAGGGGGCATGGGTGGGGCCAACGTCCTGACTTTC
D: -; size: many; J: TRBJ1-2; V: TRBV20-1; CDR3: CSARNQGNGYTF; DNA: TGCAGTGCTAGAAATCAGGGGAATGGCTACACCTTC
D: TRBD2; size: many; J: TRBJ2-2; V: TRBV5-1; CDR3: CASSLVGLAGTNTGELFF; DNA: TGCGCCAGCAGCTTGGTAGGACTAGCGGGGACGAACACCGGGGAGCTGTTTTTT
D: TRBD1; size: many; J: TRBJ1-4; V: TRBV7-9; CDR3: CASSPQAGGPNEKLFF; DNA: TGTGCCAGCAGCCCCCAGGCAGGGGGGCCTAATGAAAAACTGTTTTTT
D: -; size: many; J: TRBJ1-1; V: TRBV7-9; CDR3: CASSPSSWRGTEAFF; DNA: TGTGCCAGCAGCCCCTCCTCGTGGAGGGGTACTGAAGCTTTCTTT
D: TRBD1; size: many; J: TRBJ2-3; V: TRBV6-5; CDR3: CASSTPTGAGADTQYF; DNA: TGTGCCAGCAGTACCCCCACAGGGGCCGGCGCAGATACGCAGTATTTT
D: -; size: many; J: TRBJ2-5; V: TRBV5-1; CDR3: CASSFSGQETQYF; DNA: TGCGCCAGCAGCTTTTCAGGACAAGAGACCCAGTACTTC
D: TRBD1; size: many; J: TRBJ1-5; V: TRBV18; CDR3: CASSPLDRIYSNQPQHF; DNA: TGTGCCAGCTCACCACTGGACAGGATTTATAGCAATCAGCCCCAGCATTTT
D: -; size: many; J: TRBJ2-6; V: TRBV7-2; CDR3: CASSAIGANVLTF; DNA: TGTGCCAGCAGCGCAATTGGGGCCAACGTCCTGACTTTC
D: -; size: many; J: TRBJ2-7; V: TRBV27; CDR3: CASSWDSGNYEQYF; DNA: TGTGCCAGCAGTTGGGACTCCGGGAACTACGAGCAGTACTTC
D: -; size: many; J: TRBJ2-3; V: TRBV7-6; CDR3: CASSLAASSTDTQYF; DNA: TGTGCCAGCAGCTTAGCCGCTAGCAGCACAGATACGCAGTATTTT
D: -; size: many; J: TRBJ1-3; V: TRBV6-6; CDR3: CASSYLSSESGNTIYF; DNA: TGTGCCAGCAGTTACTTATCGAGTGAGTCTGGAAACACCATATATTTT
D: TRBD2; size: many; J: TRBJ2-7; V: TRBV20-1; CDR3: CSARDGGTSGVREQYF; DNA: TGCAGTGCTAGAGATGGAGGGACTAGCGGGGTTCGTGAGCAGTACTTC
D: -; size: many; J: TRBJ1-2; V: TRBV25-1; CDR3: CASSGVLGYGYTF; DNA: TGTGCCAGCAGTGGGGTGCTCGGCTATGGCTACACCTTC
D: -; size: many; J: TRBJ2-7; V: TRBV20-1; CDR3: CSAREWGREVHEQYF; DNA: TGCAGTGCTAGAGAATGGGGCAGAGAGGTACACGAGCAGTACTTC
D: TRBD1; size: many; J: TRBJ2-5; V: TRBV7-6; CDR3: CASSLSGQAQETQYF; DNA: TGTGCCAGCAGCTTATCAGGACAGGCACAAGAGACCCAGTACTTC
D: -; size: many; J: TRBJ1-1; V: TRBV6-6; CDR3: CASSYPNTEAFF; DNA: TGTGCCAGCAGTTACCCGAACACTGAAGCTTTCTTT
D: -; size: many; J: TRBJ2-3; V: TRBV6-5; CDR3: CASSHGLGTDTQYF; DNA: TGTGCCAGCAGCCACGGGCTGGGCACAGATACGCAGTATTTT
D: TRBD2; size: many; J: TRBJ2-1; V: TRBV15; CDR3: CATSSGLAGISNEQFF; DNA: TGTGCCACCAGCAGCGGACTAGCGGGGATCTCCAATGAGCAGTTCTTC
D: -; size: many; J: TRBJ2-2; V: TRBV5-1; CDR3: CASSLGGDPNTGELFF; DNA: TGCGCCAGCAGCTTGGGCGGGGACCCGAACACCGGGGAGCTGTTTTTT
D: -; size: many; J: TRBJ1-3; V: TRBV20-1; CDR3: CSARDGAASGNTIYF; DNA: TGCAGTGCTAGAGATGGGGCAGCCTCTGGAAACACCATATATTTT
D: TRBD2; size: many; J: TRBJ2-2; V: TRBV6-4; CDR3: CASSGTSGGTGELFF; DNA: TGTGCCAGCAGTGGGACTAGCGGGGGCACCGGGGAGCTGTTTTTT
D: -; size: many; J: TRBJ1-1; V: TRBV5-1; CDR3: CASNLGTNTEAFF; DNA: TGCGCCAGCAATCTCGGCACGAACACTGAAGCTTTCTTT
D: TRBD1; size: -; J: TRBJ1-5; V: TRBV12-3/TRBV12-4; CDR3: CASSPGTGSTISNQPQHF; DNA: TGTGCCAGCAGCCCCGGGACAGGGTCCACCATTAGCAATCAGCCCCAGCATTTT